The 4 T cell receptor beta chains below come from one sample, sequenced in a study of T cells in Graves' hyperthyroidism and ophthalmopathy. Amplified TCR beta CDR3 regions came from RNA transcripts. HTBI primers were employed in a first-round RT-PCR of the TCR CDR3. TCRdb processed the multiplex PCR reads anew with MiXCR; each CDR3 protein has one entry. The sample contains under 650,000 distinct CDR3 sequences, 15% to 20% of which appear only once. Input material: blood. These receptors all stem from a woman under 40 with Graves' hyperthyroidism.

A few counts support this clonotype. The CDR3 bases are TGCAGTGCTAGAGTCCGCCGGGGCAGTTTAGGGTTTGAGCAGTTCTTC. Its protein product is CSARVRRGSLGFEQFF. V gene TRBV20-1 combines with J gene TRBJ2-1; D assignment may be TRBD1 or TRBD2 (5 bases each). The CDR3 length is 16 residues. The V gene lost 1 base and the J gene lost 9 bases, with 22 bases spanning the gap. Germline assignment: CDR1 DFQATT and CDR2 SNEGSKA (reference sequence).

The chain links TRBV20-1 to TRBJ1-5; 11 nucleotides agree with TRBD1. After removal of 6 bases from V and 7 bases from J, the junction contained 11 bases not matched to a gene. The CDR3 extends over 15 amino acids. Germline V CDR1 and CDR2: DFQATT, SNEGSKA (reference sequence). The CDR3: CSAQPPGQGEQPQHF. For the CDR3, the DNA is TGCAGTGCCCAACCCCCGGGACAGGGGGAACAGCCCCAGCATTTT.

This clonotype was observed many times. The CDR3, as DNA: TGTGCTAGTGGTTCAGGATTGGGGGCAGCCTACGAGCAGTACTTC. Protein product: CASGSGLGAAYEQYF. The chain links TRBV12-5 to TRBJ2-7; D possibly corresponds to TRBD1 (6 bases). V was pared by 4 bases and J by 2 bases, with 15 bases between. The CDR3 is 15 amino acids. Germline V gene data show CDR1 as LGHNT and CDR2 as FRNRAP. The variable domain in full, completed from reference TRBV12-5 and TRBJ2-7, reads DARVTQTPRHKVTEMGQEVTMRCQPILGHNTVFWYRQTMMQGLELLAYFRNRAPLDDSGMPKDRFSAEMPDATLATLKIQPSEPRDSAVYFCASGSGLGAAYEQYFGPGTRLTVT.

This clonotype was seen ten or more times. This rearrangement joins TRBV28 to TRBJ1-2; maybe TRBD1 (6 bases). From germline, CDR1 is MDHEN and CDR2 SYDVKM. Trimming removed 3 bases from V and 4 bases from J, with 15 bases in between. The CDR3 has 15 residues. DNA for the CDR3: TGTGCCAGCAGTTTCTGGGCAGGGGCGAGCTATGGCTACACCTTC. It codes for CASSFWAGASYGYTF.